These T cell receptor beta chains were read from a single sample in a study of T-cell memory formation after mild COVID-19. TCRdb processed the 5' RACE reads anew with MiXCR; each CDR3 protein has one entry. Of roughly 450,000 distinct CDR3 sequences in the sample, 15% to 20% were seen once. Sequences were obtained from PBMCs or a T cell subset sorted from them (not recorded which). Every receptor here comes from an adult woman who had mild COVID-19 (a few samples of this study predate the infection). Cell type and time point are not known. Each CDR3 is given with its conserved first and last residue. Each record gives: V gene, D gene, J gene, clone size, CDR3 protein, CDR3 DNA. D genes are given only for firm matches. Clone sizes are given selectively: once, few, many, or a class where the clone is expanded.

>TRBV13|TRBD2|TRBJ2-7|NA
CASSYLGAGLVPSSYEQYF
TGTGCCAGCAGCTATCTAGGGGCGGGACTAGTCCCCTCCTCCTACGAGCAGTACTTC
>TRBV29-1|NA|TRBJ2-2|few
CSVEGQGNTGELFF
TGCAGCGTTGAGGGGCAAGGGAACACCGGGGAGCTGTTTTTT
>TRBV11-3|NA|TRBJ1-2|NA
CASSEELRGDYGYTF
TGTGCCAGCAGCGAAGAACTCAGGGGAGACTATGGCTACACCTTC
>TRBV9|TRBD2|TRBJ2-5|few
CASSTLAGNLLETQYF
TGTGCCAGCAGCACATTAGCGGGGAACCTCTTAGAGACCCAGTACTTC
>TRBV10-3|NA|TRBJ2-1|NA
CAISESRYNEQFF
TGTGCCATCAGTGAGTCGCGGTACAATGAGCAGTTCTTC
>TRBV30|TRBD1|TRBJ1-2|NA
CAWTRHPRGTGGAELGYTF
TGTGCCTGGACCAGACACCCAAGGGGGACAGGGGGCGCGGAGCTTGGCTACACCTTC
>TRBV5-1|TRBD1|TRBJ2-3|NA
CASSSETGASTDTQYF
TGCGCCAGCAGCTCAGAGACAGGGGCTAGCACAGATACGCAGTATTTT
>TRBV9|NA|TRBJ2-7|few
CASSPDGRNYEQYF
TGTGCCAGCAGCCCCGATGGCCGAAACTACGAGCAGTACTTC
>TRBV3-1|TRBD2|TRBJ2-3|few
CASAPSGVRVADTQYF
TGTGCCAGCGCCCCAAGCGGGGTTCGAGTCGCGGATACGCAGTATTTT
>TRBV20-1|TRBD1|TRBJ2-1|NA
CSAFPGQPRNEQFF
TGCAGTGCTTTCCCGGGACAGCCCCGCAATGAGCAGTTCTTC
>TRBV24-1|TRBD2|TRBJ2-5|few
CATSAGLAGWETQYF
TGTGCCACCAGTGCCGGACTAGCGGGATGGGAGACCCAGTACTTC
>TRBV20-1|TRBD1|TRBJ2-7|NA
CSAPMRGQGDEQYF
TGCAGTGCCCCAATGAGGGGACAGGGCGACGAGCAGTACTTC
>TRBV7-3|NA|TRBJ2-1|NA
CASSLSRPGGEQFF
TGTGCCAGCAGCTTAAGCCGCCCAGGCGGAGAGCAGTTCTTC
>TRBV5-1|TRBD1|TRBJ2-7|NA
CASSLGTGPMYEQYF
TGCGCCAGCAGCCTAGGGACAGGACCCATGTACGAGCAGTACTTC
>TRBV4-2|NA|TRBJ1-1|NA
CASSQNTGSEAFF
TGTGCCAGCAGCCAAAACACAGGGAGTGAAGCTTTCTTT
>TRBV7-8|NA|TRBJ2-5|NA
CASSLAPIVGETQYF
TGTGCCAGCAGCTTAGCTCCCATAGTGGGCGAGACCCAGTACTTC
>TRBV4-3|NA|TRBJ2-2|NA
CASSQRPLADDTGELFF
TGCGCCAGCAGCCAACGGCCTTTAGCGGATGATACCGGGGAGCTGTTTTTT
>TRBV28|TRBD1|TRBJ2-3|NA
CASNPQGFTDTQYF
TGTGCCAGCAACCCACAGGGGTTCACAGATACGCAGTATTTT